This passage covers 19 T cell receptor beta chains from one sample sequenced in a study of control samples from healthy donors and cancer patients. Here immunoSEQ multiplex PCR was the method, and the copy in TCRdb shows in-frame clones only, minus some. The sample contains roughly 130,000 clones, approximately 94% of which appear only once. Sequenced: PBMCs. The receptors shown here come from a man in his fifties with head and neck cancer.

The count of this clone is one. The CDR3 is CASSRSGQGLQYF. As DNA, the CDR3 is TGTGCCAGCAGCCGATCGGGACAGGGCCTGCAGTACTTC. The gene calls are TRBV9 and TRBJ2-7; 9 bases agree with TRBD1. V trimming: 4 bases; J trimming: 9 bases; junction bases outside the gene matches: 8. The CDR3 loop spans 13 amino acids. The V gene's germline CDR1 is SGDLS and CDR2 YYNGEE.

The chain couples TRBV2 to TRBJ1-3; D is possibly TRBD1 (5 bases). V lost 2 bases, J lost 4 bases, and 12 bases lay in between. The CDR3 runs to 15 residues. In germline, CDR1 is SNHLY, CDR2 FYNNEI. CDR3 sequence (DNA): TGTGCCAGCAGTGAATTTGCAGGGCGAGGAAACACCATATATTTT. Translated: CASSEFAGRGNTIYF.

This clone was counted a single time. The DNA for the CDR3 is TGTGCCAGCAGTGAAGGAAAGGCAATCTCAACTAATGAAAAACTGTTTTTT. Translation gives CASSEGKAISTNEKLFF. This chain links TRBV6-1 with TRBJ1-4, with D hard to call. This CDR3 is 17 amino acids long. CDR1 is MNHNS, CDR2 SASEGT, per germline. Deletions cut 1 base from V and 0 bases from J, with 12 bases between.

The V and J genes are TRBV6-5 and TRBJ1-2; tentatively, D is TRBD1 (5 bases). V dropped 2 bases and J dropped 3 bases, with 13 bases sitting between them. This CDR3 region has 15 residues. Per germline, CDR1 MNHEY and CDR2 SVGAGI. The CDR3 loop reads CASSYIVTAHYGYTF. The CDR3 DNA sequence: TGTGCCAGCAGTTACATAGTGACAGCCCACTATGGCTACACCTTC.

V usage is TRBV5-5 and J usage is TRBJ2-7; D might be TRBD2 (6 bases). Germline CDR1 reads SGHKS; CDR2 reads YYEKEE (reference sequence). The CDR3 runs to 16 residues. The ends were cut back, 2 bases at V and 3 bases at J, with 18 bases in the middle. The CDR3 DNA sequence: TGTGCCAGCAGCTTTGAAAACGGGGGTGCAGGCTACGAGCAGTACTTC. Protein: CASSFENGGAGYEQYF.

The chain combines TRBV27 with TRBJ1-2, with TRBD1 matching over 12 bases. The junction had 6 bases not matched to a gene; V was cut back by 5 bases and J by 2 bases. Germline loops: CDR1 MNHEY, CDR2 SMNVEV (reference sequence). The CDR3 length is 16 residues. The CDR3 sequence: CASSPTGTGGNYGYTF. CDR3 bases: TGTGCCAGCAGTCCGACCGGGACAGGGGGCAACTATGGCTACACCTTC.

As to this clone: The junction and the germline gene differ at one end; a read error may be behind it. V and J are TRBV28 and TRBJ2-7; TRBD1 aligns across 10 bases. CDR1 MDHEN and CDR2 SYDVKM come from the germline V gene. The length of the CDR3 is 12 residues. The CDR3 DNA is TGCGCCACCGGGACAGGGGTTCACGAGCAGTACTTC. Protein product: CATGTGVHEQYF.

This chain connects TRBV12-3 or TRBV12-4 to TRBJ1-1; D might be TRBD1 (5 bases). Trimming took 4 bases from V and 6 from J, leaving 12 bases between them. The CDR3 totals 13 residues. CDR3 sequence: CASSSGTEAEAFF. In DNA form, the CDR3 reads TGTGCCAGCAGTTCCGGGACGGAAGCTGAAGCTTTCTTT.

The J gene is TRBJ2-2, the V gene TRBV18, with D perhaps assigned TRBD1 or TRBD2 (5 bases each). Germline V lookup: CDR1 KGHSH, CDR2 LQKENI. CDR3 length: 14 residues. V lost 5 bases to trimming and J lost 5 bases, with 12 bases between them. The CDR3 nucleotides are TGTGCCAGCTCAGGGACGTTCGGGACCGGGGAGCTGTTTTTT. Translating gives CASSGTFGTGELFF.

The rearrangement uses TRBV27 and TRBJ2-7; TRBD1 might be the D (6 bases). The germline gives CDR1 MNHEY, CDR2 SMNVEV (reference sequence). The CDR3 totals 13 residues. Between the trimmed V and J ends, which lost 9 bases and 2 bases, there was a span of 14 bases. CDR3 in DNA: TGTGCCAGTTCGGGACACCCGGCCTACGAGCAGTACTTC. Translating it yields CASSGHPAYEQYF.

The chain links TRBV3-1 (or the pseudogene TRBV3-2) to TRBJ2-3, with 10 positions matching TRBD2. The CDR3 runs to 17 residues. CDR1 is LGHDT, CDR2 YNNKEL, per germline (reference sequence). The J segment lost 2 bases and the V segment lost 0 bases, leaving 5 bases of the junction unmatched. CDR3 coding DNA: TGTGCCAGCAGCCAAGATTTGCTAGCGGGGGTCACAGATACGCAGTATTTT. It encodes CASSQDLLAGVTDTQYF.

Written as DNA, the CDR3 is TGTGCCAGCACAACAAACTCCGGGGCCAACTACGAGCAGTACTTC. This codes for CASTTNSGANYEQYF. The chain is built from TRBV2 and TRBJ2-7; D may be TRBD1 or TRBD2 (5 bases each). The ends were cut back, 7 bases at V and 3 bases at J, with 19 bases in the middle. Germline V gives CDR1 SNHLY, CDR2 FYNNEI. CDR3 length: 15 residues.

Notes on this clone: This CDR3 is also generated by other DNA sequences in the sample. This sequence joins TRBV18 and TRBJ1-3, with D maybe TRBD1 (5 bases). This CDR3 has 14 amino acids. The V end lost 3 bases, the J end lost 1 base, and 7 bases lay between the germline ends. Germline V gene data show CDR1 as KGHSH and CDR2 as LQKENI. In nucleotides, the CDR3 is TGTGCCAGCTCACCTCAGGGTTCTGGAAACACCATATATTTT. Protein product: CASSPQGSGNTIYF.

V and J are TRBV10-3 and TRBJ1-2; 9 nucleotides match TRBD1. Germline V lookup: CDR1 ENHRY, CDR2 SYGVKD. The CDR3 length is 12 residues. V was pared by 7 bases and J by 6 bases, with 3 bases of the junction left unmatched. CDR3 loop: CAITRTGDGYTF. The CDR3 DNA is TGTGCCATCACTAGGACAGGGGATGGCTACACCTTC.

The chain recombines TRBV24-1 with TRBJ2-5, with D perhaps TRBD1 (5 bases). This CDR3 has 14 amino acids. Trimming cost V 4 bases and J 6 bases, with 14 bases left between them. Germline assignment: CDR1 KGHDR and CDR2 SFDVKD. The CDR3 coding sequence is TGTGCCACCAGTGAAGATAAGGGGAAAAAGACCCAGTACTTC. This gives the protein CATSEDKGKKTQYF.

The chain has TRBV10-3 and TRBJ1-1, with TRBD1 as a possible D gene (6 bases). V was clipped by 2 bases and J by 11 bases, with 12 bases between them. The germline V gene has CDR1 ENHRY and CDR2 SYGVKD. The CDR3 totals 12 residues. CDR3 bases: TGTGCCATCAGTGAGGGGGGGGCGCGGGCTTTCTTT. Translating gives CAISEGGARAFF.

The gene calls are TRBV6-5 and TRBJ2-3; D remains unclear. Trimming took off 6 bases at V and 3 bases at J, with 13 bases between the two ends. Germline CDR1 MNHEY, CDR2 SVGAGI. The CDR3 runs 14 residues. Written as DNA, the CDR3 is TGTGCCAGCAGCCGGATCAGCCAAACAGATACGCAGTATTTT. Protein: CASSRISQTDTQYF.

CDR3 protein: CASSDRGRAQYF. The CDR3 bases are TGTGCCAGCAGTGATAGAGGTCGGGCGCAGTATTTT. The chain joins TRBV2 to TRBJ2-3; D is uncertain. Trimming took 3 bases from V and 10 from J, leaving 11 bases between them. The germline gives CDR1 SNHLY, CDR2 FYNNEI. CDR3 length: 12 amino acids.

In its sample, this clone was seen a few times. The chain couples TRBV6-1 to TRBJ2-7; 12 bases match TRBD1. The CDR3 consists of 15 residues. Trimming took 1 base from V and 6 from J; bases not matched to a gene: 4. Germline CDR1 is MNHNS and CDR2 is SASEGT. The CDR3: CASSEGGTGGFEQYF. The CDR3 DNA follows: TGTGCCAGCAGTGAAGGAGGGACAGGGGGCTTCGAGCAGTACTTC.